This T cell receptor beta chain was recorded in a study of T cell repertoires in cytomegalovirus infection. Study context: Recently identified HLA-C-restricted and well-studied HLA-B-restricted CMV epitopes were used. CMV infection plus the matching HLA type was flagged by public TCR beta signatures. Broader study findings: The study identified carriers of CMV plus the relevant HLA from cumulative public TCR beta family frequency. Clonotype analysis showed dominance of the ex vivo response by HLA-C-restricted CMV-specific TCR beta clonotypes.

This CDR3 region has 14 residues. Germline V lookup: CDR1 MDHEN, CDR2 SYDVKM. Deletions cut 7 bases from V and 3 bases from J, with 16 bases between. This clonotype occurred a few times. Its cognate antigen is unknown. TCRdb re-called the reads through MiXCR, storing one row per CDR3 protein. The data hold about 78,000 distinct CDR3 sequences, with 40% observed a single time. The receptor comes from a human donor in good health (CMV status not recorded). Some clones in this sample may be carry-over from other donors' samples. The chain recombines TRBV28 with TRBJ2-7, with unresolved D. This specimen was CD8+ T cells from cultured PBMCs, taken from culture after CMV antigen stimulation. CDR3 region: CASTVEGNVYEQYF. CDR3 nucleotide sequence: TGTGCCAGCACTGTCGAAGGGAACGTCTACGAGCAGTACTTC.